This passage covers 16 T cell receptor beta chains from one sample sequenced in a study of cytomegalovirus exposure and HLA in healthy donors. Primers: 60 Vbeta forward and 13 Jbeta reverse. TCRdb's table, derived via immunoSEQ multiplex PCR, lists solely in-frame clones and lacks some. The profile shows 140,000 to 150,000 clones, around 77% of them singletons. Input material: PBMCs. These receptors came from a woman aged 40 to 50 in good health and CMV-seropositive.

The chain links TRBV6-1 to TRBJ2-3; TRBD1 agrees at 8 bases. Trimming cost V 9 bases and J 5 bases; bases outside gene matches: 4. The germline gives CDR1 MNHNS, CDR2 SASEGT. The CDR3 is 12 residues long. Here the CDR3 DNA reads TGTGCCAGTGGACAGGGAGGAGATACGCAGTATTTT. Amino acid sequence: CASGQGGDTQYF.

The rearrangement links TRBV9 to TRBJ2-7; TRBD1 is a possible D gene (7 bases). The germline V gene has CDR1 SGDLS and CDR2 YYNGEE. The CDR3 runs to 14 residues. V lost 4 bases and J 7 bases, leaving 18 bases between the germline ends. This chain's CDR3 is CASSLTGFGGEQYF. The CDR3 nucleotides read TGTGCCAGCAGCCTGACAGGGTTCGGAGGGGAGCAGTACTTC.

This clone occurred a few times. V is TRBV18 and J is TRBJ1-1; tentatively, D is TRBD1 (6 bases). CDR1 KGHSH and CDR2 LQKENI come from the germline V gene. The CDR3 runs to 13 residues. Trimming stripped 3 bases from V and 1 base from J, with 6 bases between. Written as DNA, the CDR3 is TGTGCCAGCTCACCGGGGGCGAACACTGAAGCTTTCTTT. Amino acids: CASSPGANTEAFF.

V and J are TRBV5-1 and TRBJ1-4, with D maybe TRBD1 (5 bases). CDR3 length equals 14 residues. V dropped 4 bases and J dropped 5 bases, with 12 bases sitting between them. The germline V gene encodes CDR1 SGHRS and CDR2 YFSETQ. CDR3 nucleotide sequence: TGCGCCAGCAGCCGCGACGGGGGAAATGAAAAACTGTTTTTT. This gives the protein CASSRDGGNEKLFF.

The V and J genes are TRBV5-1 and TRBJ2-2, with D perhaps matching TRBD1 (6 bases). Germline V lookup: CDR1 SGHRS, CDR2 YFSETQ. V was pared by 2 bases and J by 3 bases, with 11 bases between. The CDR3 consists of 15 residues. The CDR3 sequence is CASSLMGADTGELFF. CDR3 in DNA: TGCGCCAGCAGCTTAATGGGGGCGGACACCGGGGAGCTGTTTTTT.

This sequence joins TRBV6-5 and TRBJ1-3; D uncertain. This CDR3 contains 14 residues. Trimming shortened V by 5 bases and J by 2 bases, and 10 bases separated the two germline ends. Looked up from germline, CDR1 is MNHEY and CDR2 is SVGAGI. The CDR3: CASSTAGPGNTIYF. Here the CDR3 DNA reads TGTGCCAGCAGTACGGCAGGCCCTGGAAACACCATATATTTT.

The rearrangement uses TRBV11-2 and TRBJ2-2; D remains ambiguous. Trimming stripped 10 bases from V and 3 bases from J, with 15 bases between. Germline V gene lookup returns CDR1 SGHAT and CDR2 FQNNGV. The CDR3 is made up of 14 amino acids. The CDR3 DNA reads as TGTGCCATTCTTAATGGCTTGGACACCGGGGAGCTGTTTTTT. It specifies CAILNGLDTGELFF.

The chain is built from TRBV5-4 and TRBJ1-6; a possible D gene is TRBD1 (6 bases). There are 13 residues in the CDR3. Trimming pared 7 bases from V and 9 bases from J, leaving 14 bases between. Germline V lookup: CDR1 SGHNT, CDR2 YYREEE (reference sequence). In DNA form, the CDR3 reads TGTGCCAGCTCTGGGACATCGGGTTCACCCCTCCACTTT. It translates to CASSGTSGSPLHF.

V gene TRBV4-1 combines with J gene TRBJ2-7; 14 bases fit TRBD2. With 4 bases clipped from V and 3 bases from J, the junction kept 2 bases outside the gene matches. Germline V gives CDR1 MGHRA, CDR2 YSYEKL. The CDR3 covers 15 residues. Written as DNA, the CDR3 is TGCGCCAGCAGCCCAGGACTAGCGGGGGGCTACGAGCAGTACTTC. Translated, it gives CASSPGLAGGYEQYF.

The chain recombines TRBV5-1 with TRBJ2-6, with 10 bases identical to TRBD1. The CDR3 extends over 17 amino acids. CDR1 SGHRS and CDR2 YFSETQ come from the germline V gene. Trimming cost V 3 bases and J 1 base; bases outside gene matches: 4. This chain's CDR3 is CASSSGTGESGANVLTF. The DNA for the CDR3 is TGCGCCAGCAGCTCCGGGACAGGGGAATCTGGGGCCAACGTCCTGACTTTC. Combining the CDR3 with reference TRBV5-1 and TRBJ2-6 gives the whole variable domain KAGVTQTPRYLIKTRGQQVTLSCSPISGHRSVSWYQQTPGQGLQFLFEYFSETQRNKGNFPGRFSGRQFSNSRSEMNVSTLELGDSALYLCASSSGTGESGANVLTFGAGSRLTVL.

Comments on this clone: At one boundary the junction diverges from the germline segment, which might be a read error. This chain connects TRBV2 to TRBJ2-3, with a tentative D call TRBD1 (6 bases). Per the germline V gene, CDR1 is SNHLY and CDR2 is FYNNEI. This CDR3 is 14 amino acids long. The CDR3 here is CASTDSTLTYTQYF. The CDR3 coding sequence is TGTGCCAGTACGGACAGTACCCTCACATATACGCAGTATTTT. The full variable domain, its missing parts supplied by reference TRBV2 and TRBJ2-3, is EPEVTQTPSHQVTQMGQEVILRCVPISNHLYFYWYRQILGQKVEFLVSFYNNEISEKSEIFDDQFSVERPDGSNFTLKIRSTKLEDSAMYFCASTDSTLTYTQYFGPGTRLTVL.

The rearrangement links TRBV7-3 to TRBJ2-1, with 10 bases that match TRBD2. CDR3 length: 15 residues. From germline, CDR1 is SGHTA and CDR2 FQGTGA. The trim removed 5 bases at V and 9 bases at J, leaving 10 bases unmatched. The CDR3, as DNA: TGTGCCAGCAGCCCCCAGAGCGGGGGGGCCAGTGAGCAGTTCTTC. Residues: CASSPQSGGASEQFF.

The rearrangement joins TRBV5-4 to TRBJ2-5; the match to TRBD2 covers 14 bases. The CDR3 loop spans 17 amino acids. Germline CDR1 is SGHNT and CDR2 is YYREEE (reference sequence). J was trimmed by 5 bases and V by 1 base; bases with no gene match: 7. The CDR3 coding sequence is TGTGCCAGCAGCTTGCGACTAGCGGGGGGGCCCGGGGAGACCCAGTACTTC. It codes for CASSLRLAGGPGETQYF.

The J gene is TRBJ2-7, the V gene TRBV5-4; tentatively, D is TRBD2 (5 bases). This CDR3 region has 13 residues. The germline V gene has CDR1 SGHNT and CDR2 YYREEE (reference sequence). The V gene lost 5 bases and the J gene lost 4 bases, with 13 bases spanning the gap. DNA for the CDR3: TGTGCCAGCAGTACCGGGATCAGTTACGAGCAGTACTTC. Protein sequence: CASSTGISYEQYF.

This chain links TRBV7-2 with TRBJ2-7; 15 bases are a match to TRBD2. There are 17 residues in the CDR3. CDR1 is SGHTA and CDR2 is FQGNSA in the germline V gene. The V gene end was trimmed by 4 bases and the J gene end by 1 base; junction bases not matched to a gene: 5. Written as DNA, the CDR3 is TGTGCCAGCAGCTCGCCGGGACTAGCGGGGGGATCCTACGAGCAGTACTTC. Its protein product is CASSSPGLAGGSYEQYF. Full variable domain (missing parts from reference TRBV7-2 and TRBJ2-7): GAGVSQSPSNKVTEKGKDVELRCDPISGHTALYWYRQSLGQGLEFLIYFQGNSAPDKSGLPSDRFSAERTGGSVSTLTIQRTQQEDSAVYLCASSSPGLAGGSYEQYFGPGTRLTVT.

The chain has TRBV6-1 and TRBJ2-7, with no clear D. Germline V gives CDR1 MNHNS, CDR2 SASEGT. V was cut by 11 bases and J by 5 bases, with 13 bases left in between. This CDR3 is built from 11 residues. CDR3: CASRRVDEQYF. The CDR3 nucleotides are TGTGCCTCCCGCCGGGTGGACGAGCAGTACTTC.